Listed here is a single TCR beta chain. Trimming removed 4 bases from V and 4 bases from J; junction bases left unmatched: 9. There are 15 residues in the CDR3. Per germline, CDR1 SGHNT and CDR2 YYREEE (reference sequence). This entry comes from a study of blood T cell repertoires in COVID-19. The wider study: Italy, Spain and the United States were the sources of the convalescent and acute COVID-19 samples. The analysed material was cDNA or gDNA that came from T cells, B-cell-depleted T cells, or PBMCs.

Some clones are missing from TCRdb's copy, which holds only in-frame ones; the method was immunoSEQ multiplex PCR. This sample has about 190,000 clones, with almost 90% found just once. This rearrangement joins TRBV5-4 to TRBJ1-2; 8 bases are shared with TRBD1. The receptor's source is a man younger than 35 with active or convalescent COVID-19. The sample comprised peripheral blood. This CDR3 is CASSPWTGLSYGYTF. For the CDR3, the DNA is TGTGCCAGCAGCCCTTGGACAGGGCTTAGCTATGGCTACACCTTC.